Listed below are T cell receptor beta chains from one sample, sequenced in a study of blood T cell repertoires in COVID-19. Here immunoSEQ multiplex PCR was the method, and the copy in TCRdb shows in-frame clones only, minus some. The sample includes around 200,000 clones, 85% to 90% seen only once; the top ten take more than 6.5%. The sequencing input was peripheral blood. The receptors originated from a woman of 80 years or more in a cohort sampled during active or convalescent COVID-19. Both conserved end residues are part of each CDR3. The D gene is left open where the match is weak. Clone size is stated in some rows and not others, as once, few, many or a class when expanded.

TRBD2 | few | 16 | TRBJ2-1 | TRBV5-6 | CASIGLAGGPYNEQFF | TGTGCCAGCATCGGACTAGCGGGGGGTCCCTACAATGAGCAGTTCTTC
- | - | 14 | TRBJ2-1 | TRBV18 | CASSPQSLYNEQFF | TGTGCCAGCTCACCACAATCTCTCTACAATGAGCAGTTCTTC
TRBD1 | - | 12 | TRBJ1-1 | TRBV12-3/TRBV12-4 | CASSSMTGGAFF | TGTGCCAGCAGCTCAATGACAGGGGGTGCTTTCTTT
- | - | 14 | TRBJ2-3 | TRBV2 | CASSTGQSTDTQYF | TGTGCCAGCAGTACTGGACAGAGCACAGATACGCAGTATTTT
- | once | 15 | TRBJ1-5 | TRBV7-9 | CASSLAIGRGGPQHF | TGTGCCAGCAGCTTAGCCATAGGACGGGGGGGGCCCCAGCATTTT
- | once | 12 | TRBJ2-1 | TRBV5-8 | CASSFSGNEQFF | TGTGCCAGCAGCTTCTCAGGGAATGAGCAGTTCTTC
TRBD1 | once | 16 | TRBJ2-3 | TRBV11-2 | CASSPGSGQGIDTQYF | TGTGCCAGCAGCCCCGGATCCGGACAGGGGATAGATACGCAGTATTTT
- | - | 15 | TRBJ2-2 | TRBV5-8 | CASSLNLVNTGELFF | TGTGCCAGCAGCTTGAACTTAGTAAACACCGGGGAGCTGTTTTTT
TRBD1 | - | 16 | TRBJ1-2 | TRBV18 | CASSPPRTGWNYGYTF | TGTGCCAGCTCACCCCCCCGGACAGGGTGGAACTATGGCTACACCTTC
TRBD1 | once | 13 | TRBJ1-2 | TRBV7-2 | CASSPDRGHGYTF | TGTGCCAGCAGCCCTGACAGGGGGCATGGCTACACCTTC
TRBD1 | - | 13 | TRBJ2-1 | TRBV27 | CASSFPGGFEQFF | TGTGCCAGCAGTTTCCCAGGGGGCTTTGAGCAGTTCTTC
- | - | 14 | TRBJ1-2 | TRBV19 | CASSSRRGPEGYTF | TGTGCCAGTAGTTCCCGAAGAGGGCCTGAGGGCTACACCTTC
- | - | 13 | TRBJ1-3 | TRBV12-3/TRBV12-4 | CASSKREGNTIYF | TGTGCCAGCAGCAAACGAGAAGGAAACACCATATATTTT
- | - | 16 | TRBJ1-1 | TRBV3-1/TRBV3-2 | CASSLSNRGSNTEAFF | TGTGCCAGCAGCCTTTCTAATCGCGGATCGAACACTGAAGCTTTCTTT
- | few | 13 | TRBJ1-1 | TRBV29-1 | CSVAQGQNTEAFF | TGCAGCGTTGCGCAGGGGCAGAACACTGAAGCTTTCTTT
TRBD1 | - | 18 | TRBJ1-2 | TRBV6-1 | CASSERGTGLLSNYGYTF | TGTGCCAGCAGTGAACGGGGGACAGGGCTTTTATCTAACTATGGCTACACCTTC
TRBD1 | - | 13 | TRBJ1-2 | TRBV5-1 | CASSKDRVNGYTF | TGCGCCAGCAGCAAGGACAGGGTGAATGGCTACACCTTC
- | - | 15 | TRBJ2-2 | TRBV6-1 | CASSDVRPNTGELFF | TGTGCCAGCAGTGACGTCAGGCCGAACACCGGGGAGCTGTTTTTT
- | - | 16 | TRBJ1-6 | TRBV5-5 | CASSLLTQGGDSPLHF | TGTGCCAGCAGCTTACTAACGCAGGGAGGTGATTCACCCCTCCACTTT
- | - | 15 | TRBJ1-3 | TRBV6-6 | CASSYTGGSGNTIYF | TGTGCCAGCAGTTACACGGGTGGCTCTGGAAACACCATATATTTT
- | few | 14 | TRBJ1-2 | TRBV3-1/TRBV3-2 | CASSQVSLNYGYTF | TGTGCCAGCAGCCAAGTTTCCCTGAACTATGGCTACACCTTC
TRBD2 | - | 16 | TRBJ2-5 | TRBV4-3 | CASSQGGLAGKETQYF | TGCGCCAGCAGCCAAGGGGGACTAGCGGGGAAAGAGACCCAGTACTTC
TRBD1 | few | 14 | TRBJ1-5 | TRBV7-8 | CASSFDRGGQPQHF | TGTGCCAGCAGCTTTGACAGGGGCGGACAGCCCCAGCATTTT
- | - | 11 | TRBJ1-1 | TRBV5-1 | CASSFGGTAFF | TGCGCCAGCAGCTTCGGGGGAACGGCTTTCTTT
TRBD2 | once | 13 | TRBJ2-2 | TRBV29-1 | CSVSPGRTGELFF | TGCAGCGTTTCCCCCGGGAGGACCGGGGAGCTGTTTTTT
- | - | 14 | TRBJ2-5 | TRBV5-8 | CASRTGFQKETQYF | TGTGCCAGCAGAACAGGCTTCCAAAAAGAGACCCAGTACTTC
- | - | 15 | TRBJ2-2 | TRBV5-1 | CASSLDSSNTGELFF | TGCGCCAGCAGCTTGGACAGCTCGAACACCGGGGAGCTGTTTTTT